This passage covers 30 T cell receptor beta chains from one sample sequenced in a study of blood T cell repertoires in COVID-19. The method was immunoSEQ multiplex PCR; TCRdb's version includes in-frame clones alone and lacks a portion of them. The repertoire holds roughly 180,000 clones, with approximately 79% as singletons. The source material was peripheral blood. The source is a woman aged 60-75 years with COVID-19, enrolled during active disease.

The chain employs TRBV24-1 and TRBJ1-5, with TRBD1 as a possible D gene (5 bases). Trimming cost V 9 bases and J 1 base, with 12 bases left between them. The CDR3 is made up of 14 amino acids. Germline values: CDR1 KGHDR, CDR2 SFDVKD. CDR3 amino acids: CATGPGGSNQPQHF. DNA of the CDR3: TGTGCCACCGGACCCGGGGGGAGCAATCAGCCCCAGCATTTT.

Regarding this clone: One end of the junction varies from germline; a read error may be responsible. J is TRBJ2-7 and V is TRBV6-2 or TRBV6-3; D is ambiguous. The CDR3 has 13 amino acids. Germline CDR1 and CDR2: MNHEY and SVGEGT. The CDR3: CASSYSSSKPAHF. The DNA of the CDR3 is TGTGCCAGCAGTTACTCGTCTAGTAAGCCGGCCCACTTC.

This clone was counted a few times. The CDR3 DNA reads TGTGCCAGCAGTCCACCCGGGTTTTCCTCTGGAAACACCATATATTTT. It translates to CASSPPGFSSGNTIYF. The chain joins TRBV28 to TRBJ1-3; D is uncertain. The CDR3 spans 16 residues. Germline V gene data show CDR1 as MDHEN and CDR2 as SYDVKM. Trimming stripped 5 bases from V and 0 bases from J, with 14 bases between.

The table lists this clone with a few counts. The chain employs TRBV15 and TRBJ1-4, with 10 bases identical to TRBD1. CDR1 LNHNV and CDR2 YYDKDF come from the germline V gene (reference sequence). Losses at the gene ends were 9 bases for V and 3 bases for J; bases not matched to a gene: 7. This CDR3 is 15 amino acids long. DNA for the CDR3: TGTGCCACAACAGACAGGGGGCTGGCTAATGAAAAACTGTTTTTT. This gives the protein CATTDRGLANEKLFF.

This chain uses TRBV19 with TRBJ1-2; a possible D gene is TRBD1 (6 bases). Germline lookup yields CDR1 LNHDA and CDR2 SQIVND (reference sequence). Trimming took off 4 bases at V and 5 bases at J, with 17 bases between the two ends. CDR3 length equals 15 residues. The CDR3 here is CASSTASRGAYGYTF. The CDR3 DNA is TGTGCCAGTAGTACTGCCTCGCGGGGGGCGTATGGCTACACCTTC.

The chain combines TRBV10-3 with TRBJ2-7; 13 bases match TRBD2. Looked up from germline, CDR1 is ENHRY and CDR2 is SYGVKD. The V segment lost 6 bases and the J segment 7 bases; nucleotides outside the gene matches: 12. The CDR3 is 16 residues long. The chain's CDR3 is CAIRETSGRASEEQYF. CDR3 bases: TGTGCCATCAGGGAAACTAGCGGGAGGGCTTCTGAGGAGCAGTACTTC.

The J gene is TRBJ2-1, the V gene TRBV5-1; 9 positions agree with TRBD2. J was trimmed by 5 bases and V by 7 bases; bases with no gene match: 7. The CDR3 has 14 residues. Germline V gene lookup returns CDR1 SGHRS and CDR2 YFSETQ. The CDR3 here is CASSGGGAHNEQFF. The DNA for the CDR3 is TGCGCCAGCTCGGGCGGGGGGGCCCACAATGAGCAGTTCTTC.

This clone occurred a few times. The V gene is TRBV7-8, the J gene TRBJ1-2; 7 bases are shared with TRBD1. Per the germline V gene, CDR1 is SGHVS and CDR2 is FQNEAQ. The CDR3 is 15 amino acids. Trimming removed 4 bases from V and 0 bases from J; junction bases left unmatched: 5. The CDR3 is CASSYGTASNYGYTF. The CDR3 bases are TGTGCCAGCAGCTACGGGACAGCTTCTAACTATGGCTACACCTTC.

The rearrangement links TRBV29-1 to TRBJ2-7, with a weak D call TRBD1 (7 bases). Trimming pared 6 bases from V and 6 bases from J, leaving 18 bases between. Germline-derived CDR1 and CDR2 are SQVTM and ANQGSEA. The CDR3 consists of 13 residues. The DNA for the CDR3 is TGCAGCGTGGCAGGGGGGAATCTAGGCGAGCAGTACTTC. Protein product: CSVAGGNLGEQYF.

For the CDR3, the DNA is TGCGCCAGCAGCACGCGACCGGGACAGGGTTTGAATGAGCAGTTCTTC. Translation gives CASSTRPGQGLNEQFF. The chain employs TRBV5-1 and TRBJ2-1; 9 positions agree with TRBD1. This CDR3 contains 16 residues. With V trimmed by 4 bases and J by 7 bases, 12 bases remained unmatched. Germline V gene data show CDR1 as SGHRS and CDR2 as YFSETQ. The full variable domain, completed using reference TRBV5-1 and TRBJ2-1, is KAGVTQTPRYLIKTRGQQVTLSCSPISGHRSVSWYQQTPGQGLQFLFEYFSETQRNKGNFPGRFSGRQFSNSRSEMNVSTLELGDSALYLCASSTRPGQGLNEQFFGPGTRLTVL.

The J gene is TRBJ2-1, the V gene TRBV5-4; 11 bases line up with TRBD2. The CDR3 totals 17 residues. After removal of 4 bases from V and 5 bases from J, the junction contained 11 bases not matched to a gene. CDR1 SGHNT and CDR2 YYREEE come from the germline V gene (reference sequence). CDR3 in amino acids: CASSGLLTSGDNNEQFF. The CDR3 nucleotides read TGTGCCAGCAGCGGGCTCCTGACTAGCGGGGATAACAATGAGCAGTTCTTC.

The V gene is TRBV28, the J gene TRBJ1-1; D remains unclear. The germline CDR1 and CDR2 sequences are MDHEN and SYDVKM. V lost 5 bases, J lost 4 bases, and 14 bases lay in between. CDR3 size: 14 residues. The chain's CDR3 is CASSPPEKITEAFF. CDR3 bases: TGTGCCAGCAGTCCCCCCGAGAAAATCACTGAAGCTTTCTTT.

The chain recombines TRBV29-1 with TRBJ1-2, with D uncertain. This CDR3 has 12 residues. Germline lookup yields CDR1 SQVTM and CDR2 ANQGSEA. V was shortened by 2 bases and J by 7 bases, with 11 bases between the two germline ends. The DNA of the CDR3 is TGCAGCGTTGAACGGCAGCAGGCTGGCTACACCTTC. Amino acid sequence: CSVERQQAGYTF.

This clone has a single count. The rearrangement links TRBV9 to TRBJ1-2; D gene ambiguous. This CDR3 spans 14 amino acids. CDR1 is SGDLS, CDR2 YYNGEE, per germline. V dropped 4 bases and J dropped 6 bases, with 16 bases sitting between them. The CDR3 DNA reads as TGTGCCAGCAGCCGGTTCCGAAATGAGGATGGCTACACCTTC. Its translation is CASSRFRNEDGYTF.

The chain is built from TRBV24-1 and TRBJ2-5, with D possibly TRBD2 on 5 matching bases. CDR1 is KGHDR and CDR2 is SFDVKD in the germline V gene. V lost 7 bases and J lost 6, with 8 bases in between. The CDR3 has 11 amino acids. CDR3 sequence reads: CATSSGKTQYF. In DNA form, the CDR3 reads TGTGCCACCAGCTCCGGGAAGACCCAGTACTTC.

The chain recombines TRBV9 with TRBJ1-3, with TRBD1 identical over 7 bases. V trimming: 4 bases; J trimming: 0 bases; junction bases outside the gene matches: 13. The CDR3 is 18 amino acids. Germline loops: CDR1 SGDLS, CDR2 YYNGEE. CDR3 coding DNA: TGTGCCAGCAGCCTGTTACCCGGGACAGAAAGCTCTGGAAACACCATATATTTT. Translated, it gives CASSLLPGTESSGNTIYF.

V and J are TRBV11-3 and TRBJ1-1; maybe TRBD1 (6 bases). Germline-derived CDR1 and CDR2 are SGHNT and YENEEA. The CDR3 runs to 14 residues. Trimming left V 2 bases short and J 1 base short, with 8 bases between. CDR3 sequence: CASSLSGANTEAFF. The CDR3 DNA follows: TGTGCCAGCAGCTTATCAGGGGCGAACACTGAAGCTTTCTTT.

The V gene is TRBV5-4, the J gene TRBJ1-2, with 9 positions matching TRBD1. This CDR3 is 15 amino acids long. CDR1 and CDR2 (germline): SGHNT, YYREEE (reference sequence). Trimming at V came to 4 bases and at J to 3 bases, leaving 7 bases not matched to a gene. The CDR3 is CASSPRGQGDYGYTF. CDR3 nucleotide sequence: TGTGCCAGCAGCCCCAGGGGACAGGGCGACTATGGCTACACCTTC.

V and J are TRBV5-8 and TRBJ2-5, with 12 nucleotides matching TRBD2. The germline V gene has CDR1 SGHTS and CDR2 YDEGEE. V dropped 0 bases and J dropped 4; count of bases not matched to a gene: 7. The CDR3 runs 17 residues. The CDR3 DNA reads TGTGCCAGCAGCTTGGCCCGGCTAGCGGGAGGGCCAGAGACCCAGTACTTC. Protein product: CASSLARLAGGPETQYF. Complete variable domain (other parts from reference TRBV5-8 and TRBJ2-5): EAGVTQSPTHLIKTRGQQATLRCSPISGHTSVYWYQQALGLGLQFLLWYDEGEERNRGNFPPRFSGRQFPNYSSELNVNALELEDSALYLCASSLARLAGGPETQYFGPGTRLLVL.

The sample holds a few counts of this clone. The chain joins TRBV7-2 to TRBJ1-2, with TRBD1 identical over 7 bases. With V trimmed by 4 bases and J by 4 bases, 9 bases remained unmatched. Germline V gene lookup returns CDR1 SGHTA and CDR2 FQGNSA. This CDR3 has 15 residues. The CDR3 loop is CASSSYRDSVYGYTF. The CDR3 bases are TGTGCCAGCAGCTCCTACCGGGACAGCGTCTATGGCTACACCTTC.

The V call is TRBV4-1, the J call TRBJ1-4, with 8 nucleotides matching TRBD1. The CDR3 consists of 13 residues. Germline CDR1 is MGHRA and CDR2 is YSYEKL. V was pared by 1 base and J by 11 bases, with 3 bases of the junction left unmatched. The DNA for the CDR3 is TGCGCCAGCAGCCAAGTCGGACAGGGCAAACTGTTTTTT. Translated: CASSQVGQGKLFF.

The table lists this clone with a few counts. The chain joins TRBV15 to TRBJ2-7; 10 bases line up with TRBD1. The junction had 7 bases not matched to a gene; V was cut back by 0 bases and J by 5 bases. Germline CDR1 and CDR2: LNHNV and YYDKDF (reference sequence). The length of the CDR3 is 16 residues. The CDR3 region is CATSRDPPGQGNEQYF. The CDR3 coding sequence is TGTGCCACCAGCAGAGACCCGCCGGGACAGGGGAACGAGCAGTACTTC.

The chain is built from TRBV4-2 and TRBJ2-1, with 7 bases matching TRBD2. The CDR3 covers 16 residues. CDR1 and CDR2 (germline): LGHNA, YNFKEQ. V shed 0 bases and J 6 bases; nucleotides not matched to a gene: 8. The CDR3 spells CASSQDTSGERNEQFF. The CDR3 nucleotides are TGTGCCAGCAGCCAAGATACCAGCGGGGAGCGCAATGAGCAGTTCTTC.

Here the CDR3 reads CASRVTGGTEAFF. The DNA of the CDR3 is TGTGCCAGCAGAGTTACCGGGGGAACTGAAGCTTTCTTT. This chain links TRBV6-4 with TRBJ1-1; possible D gene TRBD1, 5 bases. The germline V gene encodes CDR1 MRHNA and CDR2 SNTAGT. V lost 6 bases and J 5 bases, leaving 13 bases between the germline ends. This CDR3 contains 13 residues.

The DNA for the CDR3 is TGTGCCAGCAGGCCCCCCCTTGCGTACACAGATACGCAGTATTTT. Amino acids: CASRPPLAYTDTQYF. The chain is built from TRBV6-5 and TRBJ2-3; D is ambiguous. Trimming stripped 6 bases from V and 2 bases from J, with 15 bases between. CDR1 is MNHEY and CDR2 is SVGAGI in the germline V gene. The CDR3 is 15 amino acids.

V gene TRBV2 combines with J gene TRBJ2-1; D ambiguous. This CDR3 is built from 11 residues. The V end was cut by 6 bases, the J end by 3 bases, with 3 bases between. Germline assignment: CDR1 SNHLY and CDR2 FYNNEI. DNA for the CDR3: TGTGCCAGCAGCCGCTACAATGAGCAGTTCTTC. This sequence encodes CASSRYNEQFF.

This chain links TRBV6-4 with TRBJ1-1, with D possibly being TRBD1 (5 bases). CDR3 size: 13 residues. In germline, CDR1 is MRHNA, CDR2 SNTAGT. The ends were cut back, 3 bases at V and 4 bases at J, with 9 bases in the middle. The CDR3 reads CASSEARGTEAFF. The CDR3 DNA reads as TGTGCCAGCAGTGAGGCAAGGGGCACTGAAGCTTTCTTT.

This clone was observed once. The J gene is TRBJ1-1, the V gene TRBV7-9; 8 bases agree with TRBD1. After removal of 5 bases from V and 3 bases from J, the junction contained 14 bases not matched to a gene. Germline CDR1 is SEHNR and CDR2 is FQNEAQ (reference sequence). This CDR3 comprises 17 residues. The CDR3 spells CASSPRTGKTRDTEAFF. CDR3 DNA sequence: TGTGCCAGCAGCCCCCGGACAGGGAAAACGAGGGACACTGAAGCTTTCTTT.

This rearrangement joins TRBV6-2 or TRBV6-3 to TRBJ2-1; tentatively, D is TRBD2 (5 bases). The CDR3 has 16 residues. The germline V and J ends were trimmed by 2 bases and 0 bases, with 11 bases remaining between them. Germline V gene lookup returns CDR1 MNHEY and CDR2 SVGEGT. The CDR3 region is CASSYHSVRSYNEQFF. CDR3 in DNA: TGTGCCAGCAGTTACCATAGCGTCCGCTCCTACAATGAGCAGTTCTTC.

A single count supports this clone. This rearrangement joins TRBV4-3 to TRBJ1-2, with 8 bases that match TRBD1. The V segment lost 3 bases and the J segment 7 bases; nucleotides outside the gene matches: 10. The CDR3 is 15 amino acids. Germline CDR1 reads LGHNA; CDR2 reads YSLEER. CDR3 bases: TGCGCCAGCAGCCACGGGACAGGTTCTTCGTCTGGCTACACCTTC. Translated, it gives CASSHGTGSSSGYTF.